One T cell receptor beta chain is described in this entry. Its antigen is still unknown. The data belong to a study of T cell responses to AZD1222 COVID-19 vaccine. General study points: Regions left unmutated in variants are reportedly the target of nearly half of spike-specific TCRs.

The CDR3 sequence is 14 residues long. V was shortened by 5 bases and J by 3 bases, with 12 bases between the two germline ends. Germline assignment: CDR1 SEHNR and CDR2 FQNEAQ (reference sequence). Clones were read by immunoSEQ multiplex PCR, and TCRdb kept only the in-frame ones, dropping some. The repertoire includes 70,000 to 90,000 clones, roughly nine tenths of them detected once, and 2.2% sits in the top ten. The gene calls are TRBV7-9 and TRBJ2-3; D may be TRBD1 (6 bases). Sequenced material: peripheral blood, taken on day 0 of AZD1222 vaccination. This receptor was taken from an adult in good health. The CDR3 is CASSHRVGTDTQYF. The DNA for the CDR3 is TGTGCCAGCAGCCACAGGGTTGGGACAGATACGCAGTATTTT.